These 32 T cell receptor beta chains were sequenced from one sample in a study of control samples from healthy donors and cancer patients. Assay used: immunoSEQ multiplex PCR; TCRdb lists only in-frame clones, some missing. The table has approximately 150,000 clones, approximately 96% seen once. Input material: blood. The source of these receptors is a woman aged 25 to 39 in good health.

The chain joins TRBV30 to TRBJ1-4; D ambiguous. This CDR3 region has 12 residues. Germline CDR1 and CDR2: GTSNPN and SVGIG (reference sequence). The V gene lost 1 base and the J gene lost 10 bases, with 10 bases spanning the gap. Here the CDR3 reads CAWSGTSGKLFF. The CDR3 DNA is TGTGCCTGGAGTGGGACTTCGGGAAAACTGTTTTTT.

V usage is TRBV5-4 and J usage is TRBJ2-2, with D tentatively TRBD2 (6 bases). The CDR3 is 16 amino acids. Deletions cut 4 bases from V and 4 bases from J, with 17 bases between. Germline assignment: CDR1 SGHNT and CDR2 YYREEE (reference sequence). The CDR3 is CASSPRLGEVTGELFF. CDR3 sequence (DNA): TGTGCCAGCAGCCCCCGCCTTGGGGAGGTCACCGGGGAGCTGTTTTTT. Filled out from reference TRBV5-4 and TRBJ2-2, the complete variable domain reads ETGVTQSPTHLIKTRGQQVTLRCSSQSGHNTVSWYQQALGQGPQFIFQYYREEENGRGNFPPRFSGLQFPNYSSELNVNALELDDSALYLCASSPRLGEVTGELFFGEGSRLTVL.

The V call is TRBV3-1 (or the pseudogene TRBV3-2), the J call TRBJ2-1; perhaps TRBD1 as D (6 bases). CDR1 and CDR2 (germline): LGHDT, YNNKEL (reference sequence). The length of the CDR3 is 15 residues. V shed 0 bases and J shed 8 bases, with 14 bases lying between them. CDR3 in amino acids: CASSQEVHRDHEQFF. The CDR3 bases are TGTGCCAGCAGCCAAGAGGTGCACAGGGACCATGAGCAGTTCTTC.

This chain uses TRBV2 with TRBJ2-3, with TRBD1 matching over 7 bases. Germline CDR1 SNHLY, CDR2 FYNNEI. The trim removed 5 bases at V and 4 bases at J, leaving 6 bases unmatched. The CDR3 covers 14 residues. The CDR3 region is CASSPRQGADTQYF. The CDR3 DNA follows: TGTGCCAGCAGTCCCCGCCAGGGGGCAGATACGCAGTATTTT.

The chain is built from TRBV20-1 and TRBJ2-2; a weak D match, TRBD2 (5 bases). The V end was cut by 3 bases, the J end by 2 bases, with 10 bases between. This CDR3 spans 14 amino acids. Per germline, CDR1 DFQATT and CDR2 SNEGSKA (reference sequence). CDR3 loop: CSASRGINTGELFF. The CDR3, as DNA: TGCAGTGCTAGTCGGGGTATCAACACCGGGGAGCTGTTTTTT.

The gene calls are TRBV27 and TRBJ1-4; D is uncertain. The germline V gene has CDR1 MNHEY and CDR2 SMNVEV (reference sequence). V shed 7 bases and J shed 6 bases, with 21 bases lying between them. The CDR3 is 16 residues long. The CDR3 here is CASKSGSAGSHEKLFF. The CDR3, as DNA: TGTGCCAGCAAGTCCGGAAGTGCGGGCAGCCATGAAAAACTGTTTTTT.

The genes are TRBV6-5 and TRBJ2-1, with 7 nucleotides matching TRBD2. This CDR3 has 13 residues. V was pared by 6 bases and J by 10 bases, with 9 bases of the junction left unmatched. The V gene's germline CDR1 is MNHEY and CDR2 SVGAGI. The CDR3: CASRETSPWEQFF. DNA of the CDR3: TGTGCCAGCAGGGAGACTAGCCCCTGGGAGCAGTTCTTC.

This chain links TRBV5-6 with TRBJ1-5; 7 positions match TRBD1. The CDR3 sequence is 16 residues long. Trimming took 5 bases from V and 4 from J; bases not matched to a gene: 12. CDR1 and CDR2 (germline): SGHDT, YYEEEE. The CDR3 region is CASSSFGQASNQPQHF. The CDR3 region has the DNA TGTGCCAGCAGTTCTTTTGGACAGGCTTCAAATCAGCCCCAGCATTTT.

This clone showed up just once. V usage is TRBV6-1 and J usage is TRBJ2-1; 7 bases are a match to TRBD1. With 2 bases clipped from V and 4 bases from J, the junction kept 2 bases outside the gene matches. The CDR3 has 14 residues. The germline gives CDR1 MNHNS, CDR2 SASEGT. The CDR3 DNA reads as TGTGCCAGCAGTGAACTCAGGGGGTACAATGAGCAGTTCTTC. It translates to CASSELRGYNEQFF.

The CDR3 DNA sequence: TGTGCCAGCAGTTTGTCCGGGGGGTCTAATGAAAAACTGTTTTTT. It codes for CASSLSGGSNEKLFF. The J gene is TRBJ1-4, the V gene TRBV28, with TRBD1 as a possible D gene (5 bases). The CDR3 runs 15 residues. Germline CDR1 is MDHEN and CDR2 is SYDVKM. V lost 3 bases and J lost 3, with 11 bases in between.

In nucleotides, the CDR3 is TGTGCCAGCAGCTTGATTAGCGGGGGCATGGGGGAGCAGTACTTC. Protein: CASSLISGGMGEQYF. The chain combines TRBV5-5 with TRBJ2-7; TRBD2 agrees at 9 bases. Germline loops: CDR1 SGHKS, CDR2 YYEKEE (reference sequence). The CDR3 loop spans 15 amino acids. V lost 1 base, J lost 7 bases, and 9 bases stayed unmatched.

The chain carries TRBV7-9 and TRBJ2-1; D is ambiguous. Germline V gene data show CDR1 as SEHNR and CDR2 as FQNEAQ (reference sequence). V lost 5 bases and J 6 bases, leaving 17 bases between the germline ends. The CDR3 has 15 residues. CDR3 amino acids: CASSPPIRLGNEQFF. The CDR3 DNA reads TGTGCCAGCAGCCCCCCCATCAGACTCGGCAATGAGCAGTTCTTC.

This clone has a single count. CDR3 in amino acids: CASSVRGLAKGELFF. In DNA form, the CDR3 reads TGTGCCAGCAGCGTAAGAGGACTAGCGAAGGGGGAGCTGTTTTTT. The rearrangement uses TRBV9 and TRBJ2-2, with 9 bases that match TRBD2. After removal of 1 base from V and 8 bases from J, the junction contained 6 bases not matched to a gene. The CDR3 loop spans 15 amino acids. Germline V gives CDR1 SGDLS, CDR2 YYNGEE.

This clone was counted between two and nine times. The genes are TRBV5-6 and TRBJ1-6; D unclear. V gave up 2 bases and J gave up 7 bases, with 13 bases separating them. Germline V CDR1 and CDR2: SGHDT, YYEEEE. The CDR3 is 15 residues long. The CDR3 DNA follows: TGTGCCAGCAGCTTCCGGACGGGGAACAATTCACCCCTCCACTTT. Its translation is CASSFRTGNNSPLHF.

The J gene is TRBJ2-1, the V gene TRBV29-1; D is uncertain. Germline loops: CDR1 SQVTM, CDR2 ANQGSEA. This CDR3 region has 11 residues. The V end was cut by 5 bases, the J end by 7 bases, with 9 bases between. CDR3 sequence (DNA): TGCAGCGTTCCGAGTCGAAATGAGCAGTTCTTC. Encoded protein: CSVPSRNEQFF.

The gene calls are TRBV24-1 and TRBJ2-1; TRBD1 matches at 8 bases. V dropped 3 bases and J dropped 4; count of bases not matched to a gene: 7. Germline lookup yields CDR1 KGHDR and CDR2 SFDVKD. This CDR3 has 16 amino acids. In DNA form, the CDR3 reads TGTGCCACCAGTGATCGACAGGGGCACGAATACAATGAGCAGTTCTTC. It specifies CATSDRQGHEYNEQFF.

The chain couples TRBV19 to TRBJ1-1; 7 bases are a match to TRBD1. Per germline, CDR1 LNHDA and CDR2 SQIVND (reference sequence). V was clipped by 6 bases and J by 1 base; unmatched bases: 5. The CDR3 contains 14 residues. The CDR3 nucleotides read TGTGCCAGTAGGATACAGGGGACGAACACTGAAGCTTTCTTT. Protein: CASRIQGTNTEAFF. The variable domain in full, with the rest retrieved from reference TRBV19 and TRBJ1-1, is DGGITQSPKYLFRKEGQNVTLSCEQNLNHDAMYWYRQDPGQGLRLIYYSQIVNDFQKGDIAEGYSVSREKKESFPLTVTSAQKNPTAFYLCASRIQGTNTEAFFGQGTRLTVV.

V usage is TRBV19 and J usage is TRBJ1-5; maybe TRBD1 (5 bases). This CDR3 has 15 amino acids. The germline V and J ends were trimmed by 2 bases and 4 bases, with 12 bases remaining between them. Germline loops: CDR1 LNHDA, CDR2 SQIVND (reference sequence). The CDR3 protein is CASSIMGRGNQPQHF. CDR3 in DNA: TGTGCCAGTAGTATAATGGGCCGGGGGAATCAGCCCCAGCATTTT.

The chain couples TRBV19 to TRBJ1-4, with D perhaps matching TRBD1 (6 bases). Germline assignment: CDR1 LNHDA and CDR2 SQIVND (reference sequence). V lost 6 bases and J lost 2, with 16 bases in between. The CDR3 has 16 residues. This chain's CDR3 is CASRRRQDTTNEKLFF. CDR3 coding DNA: TGTGCCAGTAGGCGTCGACAGGACACTACTAATGAAAAACTGTTTTTT.

The V and J genes are TRBV28 and TRBJ2-7; 9 nucleotides agree with TRBD1. This CDR3 is 14 amino acids long. Germline V gene lookup returns CDR1 MDHEN and CDR2 SYDVKM. The junction had 4 bases not matched to a gene; V was cut back by 5 bases and J by 2 bases. CDR3 in amino acids: CASSPGQGPYEQYF. Written as DNA, the CDR3 is TGTGCCAGCAGTCCCGGACAGGGGCCCTACGAGCAGTACTTC.

The rearrangement uses TRBV27 and TRBJ1-1; D is undetermined. The CDR3 has 14 residues. Germline V gene sequence: CDR1 MNHEY, CDR2 SMNVEV (reference sequence). V lost 2 bases and J 8 bases, leaving 15 bases between the germline ends. CDR3 region: CASSLPGPSTEAFF. Written as DNA, the CDR3 is TGTGCCAGCAGTTTACCCGGCCCCTCCACGGAAGCTTTCTTT.

This chain connects TRBV9 to TRBJ1-1; D ambiguous. Trimming pared 0 bases from V and 4 bases from J, leaving 10 bases between. The germline V gene has CDR1 SGDLS and CDR2 YYNGEE. This CDR3 comprises 14 residues. The CDR3 DNA reads TGTGCCAGCAGCGTAGTCTTGGGGTCCACTGAAGCTTTCTTT. Residues: CASSVVLGSTEAFF.

This rearrangement joins TRBV30 to TRBJ1-5, with D tentatively TRBD1 (6 bases). From germline, CDR1 is GTSNPN and CDR2 SVGIG (reference sequence). CDR3 length equals 14 residues. V was cut by 0 bases and J by 7 bases, with 13 bases left in between. CDR3 in amino acids: CAWSVGGVGQPQHF. CDR3 nucleotide sequence: TGTGCCTGGAGTGTAGGGGGGGTCGGGCAGCCCCAGCATTTT.

The CDR3 reads CASSYSPFNQPQHF. DNA of the CDR3: TGTGCCAGCAGTTACAGCCCATTCAATCAGCCCCAGCATTTT. The chain uses TRBV6-5 and TRBJ1-5; D is uncertain. The germline V gene has CDR1 MNHEY and CDR2 SVGAGI. The ends were cut back, 2 bases at V and 3 bases at J, with 8 bases in the middle. The CDR3 runs to 14 residues.

The rearrangement links TRBV2 to TRBJ1-1; D remains ambiguous. Trimming stripped 4 bases from V and 4 bases from J, with 13 bases between. The CDR3 has 14 residues. Germline CDR1 is SNHLY and CDR2 is FYNNEI. CDR3 sequence: CASSGLIVGTEAFF. As DNA, the CDR3 is TGTGCCAGCAGTGGACTTATTGTCGGCACTGAAGCTTTCTTT.

The J gene is TRBJ2-7, the V gene TRBV7-9, with D possibly being TRBD1 (6 bases). Germline V lookup: CDR1 SEHNR, CDR2 FQNEAQ (reference sequence). V was shortened by 5 bases and J by 2 bases, with 7 bases between the two germline ends. This CDR3 is built from 12 residues. The CDR3 loop reads CASSDRPYEQYF. The DNA of the CDR3 is TGTGCCAGCAGCGACAGGCCCTACGAGCAGTACTTC.

For this clone: The junction shows a germline mismatch at one end, possibly a read error. This chain uses TRBV6-1 with TRBJ1-2; a possible D gene is TRBD1 (5 bases). Germline CDR1 is MNHNS and CDR2 is SASEGT. The CDR3 consists of 11 residues. This CDR3 reads CASSEVVVGDF. In DNA, the CDR3 is TGTGCCAGCAGTGAAGTGGTGGTGGGGGACTTC.

J is TRBJ1-1 and V is TRBV30, with a possible D match to TRBD1 (6 bases). Germline CDR1 reads GTSNPN; CDR2 reads SVGIG (reference sequence). The CDR3 covers 12 residues. V shed 4 bases and J shed 6 bases, with 12 bases lying between them. The CDR3 loop reads CAWTQGTPEAFF. In DNA form, the CDR3 reads TGTGCCTGGACGCAGGGGACCCCTGAAGCTTTCTTT.

The J gene is TRBJ1-6, the V gene TRBV28; D not certain. The V gene's germline CDR1 is MDHEN and CDR2 SYDVKM. This CDR3 contains 11 residues. V shed 6 bases and J shed 6 bases, with 3 bases lying between them. The CDR3: CASRGNSPLHF. DNA of the CDR3: TGTGCCAGCAGAGGTAATTCACCCCTCCACTTT. Combining the CDR3 with reference TRBV28 and TRBJ1-6 gives the whole variable domain DVKVTQSSRYLVKRTGEKVFLECVQDMDHENMFWYRQDPGLGLRLIYFSYDVKMKEKGDIPEGYSVSREKKERFSLILESASTNQTSMYLCASRGNSPLHFGNGTRLTVT.

V and J are TRBV14 and TRBJ2-7, with 12 bases matching TRBD2. J was trimmed by 6 bases and V by 1 base; bases with no gene match: 7. Germline V lookup: CDR1 SGHDN, CDR2 FVKESK. The length of the CDR3 is 16 residues. The CDR3 loop is CASSQVRLAGAGEQYF. The CDR3 coding sequence is TGTGCCAGCAGCCAAGTTCGACTAGCGGGAGCTGGCGAGCAGTACTTC. Supplemented by reference TRBV14 and TRBJ2-7, the full variable domain reads EAGVTQFPSHSVIEKGQTVTLRCDPISGHDNLYWYRRVMGKEIKFLLHFVKESKQDESGMPNNRFLAERTGGTYSTLKVQPAELEDSGVYFCASSQVRLAGAGEQYFGPGTRLTVT.

This chain connects TRBV29-1 to TRBJ2-7; TRBD2 matches 13 bases. After removal of 6 bases from V and 3 bases from J, the junction contained 2 bases not matched to a gene. Germline V CDR1 and CDR2: SQVTM, ANQGSEA. The CDR3 runs 13 residues. The CDR3 DNA follows: TGCAGCGTATGGACTAGCGGGAGCTACGAGCAGTACTTC. As protein: CSVWTSGSYEQYF.

The chain carries TRBV27 and TRBJ2-7; 10 nucleotides align to TRBD1. Germline-derived CDR1 and CDR2 are MNHEY and SMNVEV (reference sequence). Losses at the gene ends were 5 bases for V and 3 bases for J; bases not matched to a gene: 13. The CDR3 consists of 17 residues. The CDR3 loop reads CASSPTPRGDRGYEQYF. CDR3 DNA sequence: TGTGCCAGCAGTCCCACTCCCCGGGGGGACAGGGGCTACGAGCAGTACTTC.